The rows below give T cell receptor beta chains drawn from one sample of a study of PD-1 blockade in classical Hodgkin lymphoma. Clones were sequenced by immunoSEQ multiplex PCR, and TCRdb holds only the in-frame ones, with some missing. The sample lists over 20,000 clones, approximately 65% occurring once. The starting material was peripheral blood mononuclear cells (PBMCs), obtained before the fourth cycle of nivolumab. The receptors shown here come from a human donor with classical Hodgkin lymphoma. Each CDR3 is given with its conserved first and last residue. Fields, in order: clone size, J gene, D gene, V gene, CDR3 DNA, CDR3 protein. The D gene is left open where the match is weak. Where a row states a size, it is once, few, many or the class of an expanded clone; other rows omit it.

abundance: .
j_gene: TRBJ1-5
d_gene: TRBD1
v_gene: TRBV2
CDR3nt: TGTGCCAGCAGAGGGGACAGGGAGGAGAGCAATCAGCCCCAGCATTTT
CDR3aa: CASRGDREESNQPQHF

abundance: .
j_gene: TRBJ1-6
d_gene: .
v_gene: TRBV5-1
CDR3nt: TGCGCCAGCAGCTCTGACGGAATTTTTGGGTCACCCCTCCACTTT
CDR3aa: CASSSDGIFGSPLHF

abundance: .
j_gene: TRBJ1-4
d_gene: .
v_gene: TRBV7-8
CDR3nt: TGTGCCAGCAGCTTAGTGGCTGGATCTTATGAAAAACTGTTTTTT
CDR3aa: CASSLVAGSYEKLFF

abundance: .
j_gene: TRBJ2-1
d_gene: TRBD1
v_gene: TRBV6-6
CDR3nt: TGTGCCAGCAGTTCGGACAGGGGAAGGAATGAGCAGTTCTTC
CDR3aa: CASSSDRGRNEQFF

abundance: .
j_gene: TRBJ1-6
d_gene: .
v_gene: TRBV11-2
CDR3nt: TGTGCCAGCAGCTTGGAGAGTAATTCACCCCTCCACTTT
CDR3aa: CASSLESNSPLHF

abundance: .
j_gene: TRBJ2-1
d_gene: TRBD2
v_gene: TRBV9
CDR3nt: TGTGCCAGCAGCGTAGTAGCGGGGGGGCTCGGGCTCTACAATGAGCAGTTCTTC
CDR3aa: CASSVVAGGLGLYNEQFF

abundance: .
j_gene: TRBJ1-3
d_gene: TRBD1
v_gene: TRBV5-1
CDR3nt: TGCGCCAGCAGCTTGACAGGGGCTGGAAACACCATATATTTT
CDR3aa: CASSLTGAGNTIYF

abundance: .
j_gene: TRBJ1-6
d_gene: .
v_gene: TRBV5-4
CDR3nt: TGTGCCAGCAGCTTCGACAGTTCACCCCTCCACTTT
CDR3aa: CASSFDSSPLHF

abundance: few
j_gene: TRBJ1-2
d_gene: TRBD1
v_gene: TRBV2
CDR3nt: TGTGCCAGCAGTGCTAGGGGGCTCTATGGCTACACCTTC
CDR3aa: CASSARGLYGYTF

abundance: .
j_gene: TRBJ1-5
d_gene: .
v_gene: TRBV18
CDR3nt: TGTGCCAGCTCACGACTTGGGGACGGAAATCAGCCCCAGCATTTT
CDR3aa: CASSRLGDGNQPQHF

abundance: few
j_gene: TRBJ2-2
d_gene: TRBD1
v_gene: TRBV7-9
CDR3nt: TGTGCCAGCAGCCTGGGGACAGGGTTTTACACCGGGGAGCTGTTTTTT
CDR3aa: CASSLGTGFYTGELFF

abundance: .
j_gene: TRBJ2-2
d_gene: TRBD1
v_gene: TRBV11-2
CDR3nt: TGTGCCAGCAGCGTCCGGGACAGGGTGGCCGGGGAGCTGTTTTTT
CDR3aa: CASSVRDRVAGELFF

abundance: .
j_gene: TRBJ2-7
d_gene: .
v_gene: TRBV11-3
CDR3nt: TGTGCCAGCAGCTCCGCGTATGGCTCCTACGAGCAGTACTTC
CDR3aa: CASSSAYGSYEQYF

abundance: .
j_gene: TRBJ1-1
d_gene: TRBD1
v_gene: TRBV5-1
CDR3nt: TGCGCCAGCAGCTTGGAGCAGGGGGCGAACACTGAAGCTTTCTTT
CDR3aa: CASSLEQGANTEAFF

abundance: few
j_gene: TRBJ2-2
d_gene: .
v_gene: TRBV6-6
CDR3nt: TGTGCCAGCAGCGGGGGGCAGGGCACCGGGGAGCTGTTTTTT
CDR3aa: CASSGGQGTGELFF

abundance: .
j_gene: TRBJ1-5
d_gene: TRBD1
v_gene: TRBV15
CDR3nt: TGTGCCACCAGCGGACAGGGCTTGGGAGCCCAGCATTTT
CDR3aa: CATSGQGLGAQHF

abundance: medium-sized
j_gene: TRBJ1-3
d_gene: TRBD1
v_gene: TRBV7-8
CDR3nt: TGTGCCAGCAGCCCCGACAGGGTAGGCGGAAACACCATATATTTT
CDR3aa: CASSPDRVGGNTIYF

abundance: .
j_gene: TRBJ2-1
d_gene: TRBD2
v_gene: TRBV27
CDR3nt: TGTGCCAGCAGTTTTGCGGGGGCCTACAATGAGCAGTTCTTC
CDR3aa: CASSFAGAYNEQFF

abundance: few
j_gene: TRBJ1-5
d_gene: .
v_gene: TRBV19
CDR3nt: TGTGCCAGTAGTATTCGGAATCAGCCCCAGCATTTT
CDR3aa: CASSIRNQPQHF

abundance: .
j_gene: TRBJ1-1
d_gene: .
v_gene: TRBV29-1
CDR3nt: TGCAGCGTTGTACGGGGTGGAACGAACACTGAAGCTTTCTTT
CDR3aa: CSVVRGGTNTEAFF

abundance: .
j_gene: TRBJ2-3
d_gene: .
v_gene: TRBV6-6
CDR3nt: TGTGCCACCTCCCCCGAACAGTTTTATACGCAGTATTTT
CDR3aa: CATSPEQFYTQYF

abundance: .
j_gene: TRBJ2-1
d_gene: TRBD2
v_gene: TRBV4-3
CDR3nt: TGCGCCAGCAGCTACGGACTAGCGGTCTACAATGAGCAGTTCTTC
CDR3aa: CASSYGLAVYNEQFF

abundance: medium-sized
j_gene: TRBJ1-2
d_gene: .
v_gene: TRBV28
CDR3nt: TGTGCCAGCAGTCGCCCGTGGGGGGATGGCTACACCTTC
CDR3aa: CASSRPWGDGYTF

abundance: .
j_gene: TRBJ1-6
d_gene: .
v_gene: TRBV5-1
CDR3nt: TGCGCCAGCAGCTTGGACGGCAGGGTAGATTCACCCCTCCACTTT
CDR3aa: CASSLDGRVDSPLHF

abundance: .
j_gene: TRBJ1-5
d_gene: .
v_gene: TRBV28
CDR3nt: TGTGCCACTTCGGACACCTTACGAAATCAGCCCCAGCATTTT
CDR3aa: CATSDTLRNQPQHF

abundance: .
j_gene: TRBJ1-5
d_gene: .
v_gene: TRBV5-4
CDR3nt: TGCGCCAGCAGCCAAGAGTCCGACAGCGGACAGCCCCAGCATTTT
CDR3aa: CASSQESDSGQPQHF

abundance: .
j_gene: TRBJ1-1
d_gene: .
v_gene: TRBV6-5
CDR3nt: TGTGCCAGCTCCTGGATAAAGAACACTGAAGCTTTCTTT
CDR3aa: CASSWIKNTEAFF

abundance: .
j_gene: TRBJ2-3
d_gene: .
v_gene: TRBV7-6
CDR3nt: TGTGCCAGCAGCTTAGGGTTATTAGGAGGTGCAGATACGCAGTATTTT
CDR3aa: CASSLGLLGGADTQYF